This paragraph covers one T cell receptor beta chain sequence. An end of the junction differs from the germline gene, which may be a read error. This record belongs to a study of shared clonotypes between healthy human individuals. Germline V gives CDR1 GTSNPN, CDR2 SVGIG (reference sequence). There are 11 residues in the CDR3. Clones were sequenced by immunoSEQ multiplex PCR, and TCRdb holds only the in-frame ones, with some missing. The data hold some 2 million clones, with 85% to 95% observed a single time. The TCR originated in a man aged 18 to 29 in good health. The V gene is TRBV30, the J gene TRBJ2-7; TRBD1 is a possible D gene (6 bases). The sequenced material came from naive CD4+ T cells sorted from blood. Subset defined: CD45RA+ positively selected. The CDR3 sequence is CAWSATGTTNF. The CDR3 nucleotides read TGTGCCTGGAGTGCAACCGGGACAACTAACTTC.